The T cell receptor beta chain described here comes from a study of cytomegalovirus exposure and HLA in healthy donors. Though probably carrying unrecorded immune exposures, donors were nominally healthy at sampling. 13 Jbeta primers and 60 Vbeta primers were used for the PCR. TCRdb keeps only in-frame clones here, not all; method: immunoSEQ multiplex PCR. Recorded for this sample: about 39,000 clones. V was clipped by 0 bases and J by 6 bases; unmatched bases: 2. Looked up from germline, CDR1 is SGHVS and CDR2 is FQNEAQ. The CDR3 runs 15 residues. Notes on the study in general: It was taken for granted in presence/absence analyses that sequencing depth across donors was roughly uniform.

As for this clone: Its antigen is unknown.

V and J are TRBV7-8 and TRBJ1-6; 7 bases match TRBD1. The sequencing input was PBMCs. This TCR came from a woman aged 25 to 45 in good health and CMV-seropositive. The CDR3 region is CASSLARDSNSPLHF. The CDR3 nucleotides read TGTGCCAGCAGCTTAGCCCGGGACAGTAATTCACCCCTCCACTTT.